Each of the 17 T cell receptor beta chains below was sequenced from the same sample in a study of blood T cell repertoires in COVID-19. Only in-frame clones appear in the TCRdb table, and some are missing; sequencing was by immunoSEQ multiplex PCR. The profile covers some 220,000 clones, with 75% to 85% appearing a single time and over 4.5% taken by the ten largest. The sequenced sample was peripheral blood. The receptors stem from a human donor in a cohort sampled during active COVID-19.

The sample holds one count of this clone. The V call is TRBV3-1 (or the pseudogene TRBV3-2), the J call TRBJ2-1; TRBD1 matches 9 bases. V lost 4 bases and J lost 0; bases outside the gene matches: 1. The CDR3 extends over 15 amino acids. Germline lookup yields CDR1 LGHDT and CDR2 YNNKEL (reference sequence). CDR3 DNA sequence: TGTGCCAGCAGCCCGGACAGGGGCTCCTACAATGAGCAGTTCTTC. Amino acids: CASSPDRGSYNEQFF.

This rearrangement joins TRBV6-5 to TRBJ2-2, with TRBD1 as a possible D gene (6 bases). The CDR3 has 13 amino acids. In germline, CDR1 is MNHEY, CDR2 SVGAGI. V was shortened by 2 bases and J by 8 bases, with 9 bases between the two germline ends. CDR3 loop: CASSYRTEGELFF. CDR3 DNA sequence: TGTGCCAGCAGTTACCGGACAGAAGGGGAGCTGTTTTTT.

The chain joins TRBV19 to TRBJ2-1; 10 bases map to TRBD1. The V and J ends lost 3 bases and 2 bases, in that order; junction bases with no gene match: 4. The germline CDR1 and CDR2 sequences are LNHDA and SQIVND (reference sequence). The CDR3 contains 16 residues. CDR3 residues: CASSIDRGLAYNEQFF. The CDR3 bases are TGTGCCAGTAGTATCGACAGGGGGCTAGCCTACAATGAGCAGTTCTTC. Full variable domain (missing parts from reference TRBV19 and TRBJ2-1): DGGITQSPKYLFRKEGQNVTLSCEQNLNHDAMYWYRQDPGQGLRLIYYSQIVNDFQKGDIAEGYSVSREKKESFPLTVTSAQKNPTAFYLCASSIDRGLAYNEQFFGPGTRLTVL.

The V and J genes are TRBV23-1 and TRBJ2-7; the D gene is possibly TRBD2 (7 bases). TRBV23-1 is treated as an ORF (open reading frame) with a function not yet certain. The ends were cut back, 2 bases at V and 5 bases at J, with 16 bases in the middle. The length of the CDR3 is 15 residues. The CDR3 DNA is TGCGCCAGCAGTCAAACCAACCAAGGGGGGGACGAGCAGTACTTC. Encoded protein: CASSQTNQGGDEQYF.

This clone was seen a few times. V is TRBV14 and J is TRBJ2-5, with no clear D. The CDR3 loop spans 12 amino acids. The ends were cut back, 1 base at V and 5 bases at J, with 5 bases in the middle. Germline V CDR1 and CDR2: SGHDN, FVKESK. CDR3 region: CASSQVGETQYF. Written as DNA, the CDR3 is TGTGCCAGCAGCCAAGTCGGGGAGACCCAGTACTTC.

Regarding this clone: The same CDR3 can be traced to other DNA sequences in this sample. The CDR3: CASSVGQGGEKLFF. CDR3 nucleotide sequence: TGTGCCAGCAGCGTAGGACAGGGAGGTGAAAAACTGTTTTTT. The chain carries TRBV9 and TRBJ1-4; 7 bases line up with TRBD1. In germline, CDR1 is SGDLS, CDR2 YYNGEE. V lost 0 bases and J lost 7; bases outside the gene matches: 3. The CDR3 spans 14 residues.

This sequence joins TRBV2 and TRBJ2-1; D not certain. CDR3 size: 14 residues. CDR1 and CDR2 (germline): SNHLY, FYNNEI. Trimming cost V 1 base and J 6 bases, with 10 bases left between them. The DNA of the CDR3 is TGTGCCAGCAGTGAAGGCCAGGTCCTCAATGAGCAGTTCTTC. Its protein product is CASSEGQVLNEQFF.

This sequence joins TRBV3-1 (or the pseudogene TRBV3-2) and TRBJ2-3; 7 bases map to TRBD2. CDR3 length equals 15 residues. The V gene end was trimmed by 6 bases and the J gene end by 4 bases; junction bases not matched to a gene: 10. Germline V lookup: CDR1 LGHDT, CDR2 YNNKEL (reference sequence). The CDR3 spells CASRARGGSADTQYF. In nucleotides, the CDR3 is TGTGCCAGCAGGGCGAGGGGCGGGAGCGCAGATACGCAGTATTTT.

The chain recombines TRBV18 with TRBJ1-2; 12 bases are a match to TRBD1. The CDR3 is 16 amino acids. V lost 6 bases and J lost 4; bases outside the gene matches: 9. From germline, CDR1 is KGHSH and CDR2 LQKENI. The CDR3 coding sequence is TGTGCCAGCTCTCCGGGACAGGGGGCGATCGTCTATGGCTACACCTTC. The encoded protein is CASSPGQGAIVYGYTF.

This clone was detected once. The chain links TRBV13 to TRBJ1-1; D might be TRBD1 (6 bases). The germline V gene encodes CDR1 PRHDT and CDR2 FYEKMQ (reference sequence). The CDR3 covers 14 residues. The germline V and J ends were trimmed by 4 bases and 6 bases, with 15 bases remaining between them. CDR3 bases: TGTGCCAGCAGCTCACGCAACAGGGATGCTGAAGCTTTCTTT. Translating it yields CASSSRNRDAEAFF. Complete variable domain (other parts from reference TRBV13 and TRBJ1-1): AAGVIQSPRHLIKEKRETATLKCYPIPRHDTVYWYQQGPGQDPQFLISFYEKMQSDKGSIPDRFSAQQFSDYHSELNMSSLELGDSALYFCASSSRNRDAEAFFGQGTRLTVV.

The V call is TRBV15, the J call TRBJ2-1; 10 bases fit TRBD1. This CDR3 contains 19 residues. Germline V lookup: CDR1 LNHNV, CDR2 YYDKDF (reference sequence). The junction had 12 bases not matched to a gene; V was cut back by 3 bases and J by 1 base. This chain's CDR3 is CATSRTEPGQGWSYNEQFF. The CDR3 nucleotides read TGTGCCACCAGCAGGACAGAGCCGGGACAGGGGTGGTCCTACAATGAGCAGTTCTTC.

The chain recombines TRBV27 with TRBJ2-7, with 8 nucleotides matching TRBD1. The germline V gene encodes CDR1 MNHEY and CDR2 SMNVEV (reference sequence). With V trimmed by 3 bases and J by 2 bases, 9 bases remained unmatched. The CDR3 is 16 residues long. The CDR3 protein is CASSFITGGNTYEQYF. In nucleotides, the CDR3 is TGTGCCAGCAGTTTTATCACAGGGGGGAATACCTACGAGCAGTACTTC.

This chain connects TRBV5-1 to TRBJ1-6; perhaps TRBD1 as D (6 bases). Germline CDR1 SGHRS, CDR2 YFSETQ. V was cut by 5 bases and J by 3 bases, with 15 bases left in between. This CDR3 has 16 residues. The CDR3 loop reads CASSSGTPNYNSPLHF. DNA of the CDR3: TGCGCCAGCAGTTCCGGGACACCAAACTATAATTCACCCCTCCACTTT.

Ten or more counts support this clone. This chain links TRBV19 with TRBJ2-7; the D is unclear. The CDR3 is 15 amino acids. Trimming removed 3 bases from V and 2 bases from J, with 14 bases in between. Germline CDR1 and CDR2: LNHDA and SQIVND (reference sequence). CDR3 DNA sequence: TGTGCCAGTAGTATCTCCCTGGCCCCCCCCTACGAGCAGTACTTC. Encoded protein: CASSISLAPPYEQYF.

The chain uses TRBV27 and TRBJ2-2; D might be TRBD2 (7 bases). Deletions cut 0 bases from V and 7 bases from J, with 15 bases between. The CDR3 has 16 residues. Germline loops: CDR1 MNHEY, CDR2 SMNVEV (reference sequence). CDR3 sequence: CASSLSGGRQNGELFF. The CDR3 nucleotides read TGTGCCAGCAGTTTATCGGGGGGGCGGCAGAACGGGGAGCTGTTTTTT.

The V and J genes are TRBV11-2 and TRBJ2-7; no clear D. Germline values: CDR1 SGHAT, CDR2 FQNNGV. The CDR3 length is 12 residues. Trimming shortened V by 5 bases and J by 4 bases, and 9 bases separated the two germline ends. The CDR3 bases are TGTGCCAGCAGCCTAGGGCTGTACGAGCAGTACTTC. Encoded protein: CASSLGLYEQYF. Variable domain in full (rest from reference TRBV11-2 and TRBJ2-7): EAGVAQSPRYKIIEKRQSVAFWCNPISGHATLYWYQQILGQGPKLLIQFQNNGVVDDSQLPKDRFSAERLKGVDSTLKIQPAKLEDSAVYLCASSLGLYEQYFGPGTRLTVT.

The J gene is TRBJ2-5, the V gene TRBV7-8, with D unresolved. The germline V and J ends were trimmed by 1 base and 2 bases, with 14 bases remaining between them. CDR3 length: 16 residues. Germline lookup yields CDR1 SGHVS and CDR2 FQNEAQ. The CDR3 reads CASSLVRRRVQETQYF. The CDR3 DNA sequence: TGTGCCAGCAGCTTAGTAAGACGGAGAGTACAAGAGACCCAGTACTTC.